These T cell receptor beta chains were read from a single sample in a study of blood T cell repertoires in COVID-19. Assay used: immunoSEQ multiplex PCR; TCRdb lists only in-frame clones, some missing. The sample contains roughly 230,000 clones, 88% of which appear only once. Sequences were obtained from peripheral blood. The receptors shown here come from a man aged 65-85 years with acute or convalescent COVID-19. CDR3s include the opening cysteine and the closing phenylalanine or tryptophan. Each record gives: clone size, J gene, V gene, D gene, CDR3 DNA, CDR3 protein. The D gene is left open where the match is weak. The size field is filled for only some rows; it gives once, few, many or a size class.

>.|TRBJ1-2|TRBV7-2|.
TGTGCCAGCAGCGGGCAGGGCGGTGATGGCTACACCTTC
CASSGQGGDGYTF
>.|TRBJ1-6|TRBV15|TRBD1
TGTGCCACCAGCAGACCTCAGGGGGATAATTCACCCCTCCACTTT
CATSRPQGDNSPLHF
>.|TRBJ2-7|TRBV3-1/TRBV3-2|TRBD1
TGTGCCAGCAGCCAAACCCCTCGGACAGGGGTACTGGGCGAGCAGTACTTC
CASSQTPRTGVLGEQYF
>.|TRBJ2-3|TRBV7-3|.
TGTGCCAGCAGCTTAGTAAACACAGATACGCAGTATTTT
CASSLVNTDTQYF
>.|TRBJ1-6|TRBV7-9|.
TGTGCCAGCAGCACCGGGCCGGGGAATAATTCACCCCTCCACTTT
CASSTGPGNNSPLHF
>.|TRBJ2-6|TRBV5-1|.
TGCGCCAGCAGCTTCAGGTTTTCTGGGGCCAACGTCCTGACTTTC
CASSFRFSGANVLTF
>.|TRBJ2-5|TRBV29-1|TRBD1
TGCAGCGTTCTAGGACAGGGGTGGCAAGAGACCCAGTACTTC
CSVLGQGWQETQYF
>.|TRBJ1-5|TRBV7-9|.
TGTGCCAGCAGCTTTGGGAGGGAAGAACAGCCCCAGCATTTT
CASSFGREEQPQHF
>.|TRBJ2-1|TRBV11-3|TRBD2
TGTGCCAGCAGCTCTTCAGCGGGATACAATGAGCAGTTCTTC
CASSSSAGYNEQFF
>.|TRBJ2-3|TRBV4-3|.
TGCGCCAGCAGCCAAGCCCACACAGATACGCAGTATTTT
CASSQAHTDTQYF
>.|TRBJ2-1|TRBV27|.
TGTGCCAGCAGAGGGGCGGGAAGCTCCTACAATGAGCAGTTCTTC
CASRGAGSSYNEQFF
>.|TRBJ1-1|TRBV12-5|.
TGTGCTAGTGGCCTCAGGGAGGACACTGAAGCTTTCTTT
CASGLREDTEAFF
>few|TRBJ1-5|TRBV12-2|.
TGTGCAAGTCGCTCCTGGACAGGCGAGCGGAGTCAGCCCCAGCATTTT
CASRSWTGERSQPQHF
>.|TRBJ2-1|TRBV24-1|TRBD2
TGTGCCACCAGTCTTGGGGGAGGACTAGCGGGAGGAAGTGAGCAGTTCTTC
CATSLGGGLAGGSEQFF
>.|TRBJ2-1|TRBV19|TRBD1
TGTGCCAGTAGAAACAGGGGGAGCTCCTACAATGAGCAGTTCTTC
CASRNRGSSYNEQFF
>.|TRBJ1-5|TRBV28|TRBD1
TGTGCCAGCAGGATCGGGACAGCTAATCAGCCCCAGCATTTT
CASRIGTANQPQHF
>.|TRBJ2-1|TRBV28|TRBD2
TGTGCCAGCAGTTCCCCGAGCGGGAGCTCCTACAATGAGCAGTTCTTC
CASSSPSGSSYNEQFF
>.|TRBJ2-7|TRBV3-1/TRBV3-2|.
TGTGCCAGCAGCCACCTAGCGTTCGAGCAGTACTTC
CASSHLAFEQYF
>.|TRBJ1-6|TRBV9|.
TGTGCCAGCAGCGTAGGAGTCATCTCACCCCTCCACTTT
CASSVGVISPLHF
>.|TRBJ2-7|TRBV5-6|TRBD2
TGTGCCAGCAGCTCCTATACTCGGGACGGGGGGTTCTCCTACGAGCAGTACTTC
CASSSYTRDGGFSYEQYF
>few|TRBJ2-7|TRBV10-3|TRBD2
TGTGCCATCACGGGCGGGAGTACCTACGAGCAGTACTTC
CAITGGSTYEQYF